Below are 19 T cell receptor beta chains sequenced from a single sample in a study of blood T cell repertoires in COVID-19. Data came from immunoSEQ multiplex PCR; TCRdb stores just in-frame clones and leaves some out. The sample has about 190,000 clones, around 86% seen once; the top ten hold 6.5% to 8.5%. Sequencing used peripheral blood. These receptors came from a man in his forties or fifties with acute or convalescent COVID-19.

V gene TRBV5-4 combines with J gene TRBJ1-2; D unclear. Germline loops: CDR1 SGHNT, CDR2 YYREEE (reference sequence). Trimming cost V 4 bases and J 6 bases, with 19 bases left between them. This CDR3 region has 15 residues. The CDR3 is CASSPRGAGVNGYTF. In nucleotides, the CDR3 is TGTGCCAGCAGCCCCCGGGGAGCAGGCGTGAATGGCTACACCTTC.

The V and J genes are TRBV28 and TRBJ1-1; 8 nucleotides match TRBD1. Trimming removed 5 bases from V and 5 bases from J; junction bases left unmatched: 10. The CDR3 contains 15 residues. Germline assignment: CDR1 MDHEN and CDR2 SYDVKM. The CDR3 is CASSPADRDRTEAFF. The CDR3 DNA reads TGTGCCAGCAGTCCCGCGGACAGGGATCGGACTGAAGCTTTCTTT.

The chain employs TRBV6-5 and TRBJ2-1; D is unresolved. The ends were cut back, 9 bases at V and 8 bases at J, with 11 bases in the middle. The CDR3 sequence is 11 residues long. The germline V gene encodes CDR1 MNHEY and CDR2 SVGAGI. The CDR3 protein is CASHSVDEQFF. The CDR3 coding sequence is TGTGCCAGTCATTCGGTGGATGAGCAGTTCTTC.

The chain joins TRBV5-1 to TRBJ1-2; D gene uncertain. Germline assignment: CDR1 SGHRS and CDR2 YFSETQ. This CDR3 comprises 14 residues. V lost 2 bases, J lost 3 bases, and 11 bases lay in between. CDR3 bases: TGCGCCAGCAGCTTCTCCCAGGTTGACTATGGCTACACCTTC. Translation gives CASSFSQVDYGYTF.

The CDR3 reads CASSEEVAGIQETQYF. Here the CDR3 DNA reads TGTGCCAGCAGTGAAGAGGTTGCGGGGATCCAAGAGACCCAGTACTTC. The V call is TRBV6-1, the J call TRBJ2-5; maybe TRBD2 (6 bases). The V gene's germline CDR1 is MNHNS and CDR2 SASEGT. The CDR3 length is 16 residues. Deletions cut 1 base from V and 1 base from J, with 13 bases between.

The rearrangement joins TRBV19 to TRBJ1-2; D is ambiguous. Germline V gene sequence: CDR1 LNHDA, CDR2 SQIVND (reference sequence). This CDR3 has 13 amino acids. V lost 5 bases and J 6 bases, leaving 13 bases between the germline ends. The CDR3 region has the DNA TGTGCCAGTAGTCTTCGGGGTGGGAATGGCTACACCTTC. Protein: CASSLRGGNGYTF. The full variable domain, in which reference TRBV19 and TRBJ1-2 provide the parts outside the CDR3, is DGGITQSPKYLFRKEGQNVTLSCEQNLNHDAMYWYRQDPGQGLRLIYYSQIVNDFQKGDIAEGYSVSREKKESFPLTVTSAQKNPTAFYLCASSLRGGNGYTFGSGTRLTVV.

The chain carries TRBV7-2 and TRBJ1-6, with D maybe TRBD1 (6 bases). This CDR3 has 15 residues. The V gene lost 3 bases and the J gene lost 7 bases, with 13 bases spanning the gap. Germline V lookup: CDR1 SGHTA, CDR2 FQGNSA. This CDR3 reads CASSLGGARNSPLHF. For the CDR3, the DNA is TGTGCCAGCAGCTTGGGGGGGGCGCGGAATTCACCCCTCCACTTT.

This clone was counted between two and nine times. The V gene is TRBV28, the J gene TRBJ1-5; no clear D. CDR3 length equals 13 residues. V dropped 4 bases and J dropped 6 bases, with 10 bases sitting between them. The germline V gene has CDR1 MDHEN and CDR2 SYDVKM. CDR3 nucleotides: TGTGCCAGCAGTTCGGTGAGGAGTCAGCCCCAGCATTTT. It codes for CASSSVRSQPQHF.

This chain links TRBV7-9 with TRBJ1-3; D remains ambiguous. The germline CDR1 and CDR2 sequences are SEHNR and FQNEAQ (reference sequence). The CDR3 contains 12 residues. The germline V and J ends were trimmed by 1 base and 7 bases, with 5 bases remaining between them. Here the CDR3 DNA reads TGTGCCAGCAGCTTAGTGGAGAACACCATATATTTT. Translating gives CASSLVENTIYF.

This rearrangement joins TRBV3-1 (or the pseudogene TRBV3-2) to TRBJ2-7, with 7 nucleotides matching TRBD2. The CDR3 sequence is 14 residues long. CDR1 is LGHDT, CDR2 YNNKEL, per germline (reference sequence). The V and J ends lost 4 bases and 0 bases, in that order; junction bases with no gene match: 3. The CDR3 loop reads CASSRGGSSYEQYF. In DNA, the CDR3 is TGTGCCAGCAGCCGCGGCGGGAGCTCCTACGAGCAGTACTTC.

This clone has only a few counts. The chain carries TRBV2 and TRBJ2-1, with 7 nucleotides matching TRBD1. Germline CDR1 reads SNHLY; CDR2 reads FYNNEI. J was trimmed by 12 bases and V by 7 bases; bases with no gene match: 9. The CDR3 spans 12 residues. The CDR3 nucleotides read TGTGCCAGCACAAGACCCCGGGACAGGCAGTTCTTC. This encodes CASTRPRDRQFF.

This rearrangement joins TRBV5-5 to TRBJ1-1; D uncertain. V was cut by 0 bases and J by 10 bases, with 19 bases left in between. Germline CDR1 is SGHKS and CDR2 is YYEKEE (reference sequence). This CDR3 is 15 amino acids long. The CDR3 DNA reads as TGTGCCAGCAGCTTGGATGCGGACGGACTCATAGGAGCTTTCTTT. Residues: CASSLDADGLIGAFF.

J is TRBJ1-4 and V is TRBV4-3, with 7 bases matching TRBD1. V was clipped by 4 bases and J by 7 bases; unmatched bases: 12. Germline CDR1 reads LGHNA; CDR2 reads YSLEER. The CDR3 loop spans 16 amino acids. The CDR3, as DNA: TGCGCCAGCAGCCGAAACAGGGGTGGTTTTGGTGAAAAACTGTTTTTT. Its translation is CASSRNRGGFGEKLFF.

The chain joins TRBV6-5 to TRBJ1-5; a weak D match, TRBD1 (5 bases). Germline V gene sequence: CDR1 MNHEY, CDR2 SVGAGI. V dropped 4 bases and J dropped 8 bases, with 12 bases sitting between them. The CDR3 length is 13 residues. CDR3 coding DNA: TGTGCCAGCAGTTCCAGGGCGTTGAAGCCCCAGCATTTT. It translates to CASSSRALKPQHF.

This chain joins TRBV30 and TRBJ2-7; TRBD1 matches at 7 bases. Per the germline V gene, CDR1 is GTSNPN and CDR2 is SVGIG (reference sequence). This CDR3 region has 13 residues. Trimming removed 2 bases from V and 5 bases from J; junction bases left unmatched: 6. CDR3 in amino acids: CAWSFTGDHEQYF. The DNA of the CDR3 is TGTGCCTGGAGTTTTACAGGGGACCACGAGCAGTACTTC.

V is TRBV28 and J is TRBJ1-3; 7 bases map to TRBD1. V lost 2 bases, J lost 3 bases, and 4 bases stayed unmatched. The germline V gene encodes CDR1 MDHEN and CDR2 SYDVKM. The CDR3 runs to 15 residues. The CDR3 DNA follows: TGTGCCAGCAGTTTAGGCCAGGGGGTTGGAAACACCATATATTTT. This translates into CASSLGQGVGNTIYF.

This clone came up once. This chain joins TRBV9 and TRBJ2-1, with 7 bases identical to TRBD1. There are 18 residues in the CDR3. The germline CDR1 and CDR2 sequences are SGDLS and YYNGEE. V lost 3 bases and J lost 4; bases outside the gene matches: 16. Here the CDR3 reads CASSEAVGTVGIYNEQFF. CDR3 sequence (DNA): TGTGCCAGCAGCGAAGCTGTAGGGACAGTTGGGATTTACAATGAGCAGTTCTTC.

The chain carries TRBV7-9 and TRBJ2-7, with TRBD1 matching over 9 bases. This CDR3 has 12 amino acids. The germline V gene encodes CDR1 SEHNR and CDR2 FQNEAQ (reference sequence). The junction had 5 bases not matched to a gene; V was cut back by 9 bases and J by 5 bases. CDR3 in amino acids: CASFRDRDEQYF. The CDR3 DNA is TGTGCCAGTTTCCGGGACAGGGACGAGCAGTACTTC.

J is TRBJ2-7 and V is TRBV5-4, with 10 bases aligning to TRBD1. The germline V gene has CDR1 SGHNT and CDR2 YYREEE (reference sequence). V shed 3 bases and J 1 base; nucleotides not matched to a gene: 7. The CDR3 is 16 amino acids. The CDR3 spells CASSSYRDRGSYEQYF. DNA of the CDR3: TGTGCCAGCAGCTCTTACCGGGACAGGGGATCCTACGAGCAGTACTTC.